The 13 T cell receptor beta chains presented below share a single source sample, sequenced in a study of early T cells in non-severe SARS-CoV-2 infection. In TCRdb, the 5' RACE reads were re-called with MiXCR into one record per CDR3 protein. The data contain under 90,000 distinct CDR3 sequences, about 13% of them singletons. The specimen sequenced was whole blood. These receptors originate from an adult who was a healthcare worker with PCR-confirmed SARS-CoV-2 infection or an uninfected control (not recorded which).

This clonotype was found a few times. The J gene is TRBJ1-5, the V gene TRBV12-3 or TRBV12-4; D uncertain. Trimming stripped 2 bases from V and 5 bases from J, with 4 bases between. The length of the CDR3 is 12 residues. CDR3 DNA sequence: TGTGCCAGCAGTTTAAGTGATCAGCCCCAGCATTTT. Translating gives CASSLSDQPQHF.

The V gene is TRBV29-1, the J gene TRBJ1-1; D is possibly TRBD1 (5 bases). Germline V CDR1 and CDR2: SQVTM, ANQGSEA. The V gene lost 6 bases and the J gene lost 10 bases, with 18 bases spanning the gap. The CDR3 is made up of 12 amino acids. In DNA, the CDR3 is TGCAGCGTCGGCGGGGGTCGCGAGGGAGCTTTCTTT. Encoded protein: CSVGGGREGAFF.

In this sample, this clonotype turned up a few times. The rearrangement joins TRBV29-1 to TRBJ2-2; D not certain. The V end lost 4 bases, the J end lost 5 bases, and 2 bases lay between the germline ends. Looked up from germline, CDR1 is SQVTM and CDR2 is ANQGSEA. The CDR3 contains 10 residues. The CDR3 region is CSVGTGELFF. CDR3 in DNA: TGCAGCGTTGGGACCGGGGAGCTGTTTTTT.

This clonotype was counted many times. The chain joins TRBV21-1 to TRBJ2-2; TRBD2 is the table's D call, not checked against the DNA. TRBV21-1 is an annotated pseudogene. The CDR3 is 15 residues long. The CDR3 nucleotides read TGTGCCAGCAGCAAAGAACGGGCCTACACCGGGGAGCTGTTTTTT. This translates into CASSKERAYTGELFF.

This clonotype was found a few times. The chain couples TRBV27 to TRBJ2-1; TRBD2 matches at 8 bases. The V and J ends lost 3 bases and 2 bases, in that order; junction bases with no gene match: 6. The germline CDR1 and CDR2 sequences are MNHEY and SMNVEV (reference sequence). The CDR3 runs 16 residues. The CDR3 sequence is CASSLSGGSTYNEQFF. CDR3 nucleotide sequence: TGTGCCAGCAGTTTGAGCGGGGGTTCTACCTACAATGAGCAGTTCTTC.

This CDR3 is CAWSDLAGNNEQFF. The CDR3 nucleotides are TGTGCCTGGAGCGATCTAGCGGGTAACAATGAGCAGTTCTTC. This rearrangement joins TRBV30 to TRBJ2-1, with 8 bases matching TRBD2. Germline lookup yields CDR1 GTSNPN and CDR2 SVGIG (reference sequence). V lost 3 bases to trimming and J lost 5 bases; unmatched junction nucleotides: 6. The CDR3 contains 14 residues.

This sequence joins TRBV30 and TRBJ2-3; D is ambiguous. Trimming shortened V by 2 bases and J by 4 bases, and 4 bases separated the two germline ends. Germline lookup yields CDR1 GTSNPN and CDR2 SVGIG (reference sequence). The CDR3 has 11 amino acids. CDR3 in amino acids: CAWSFPDTQYF. The DNA of the CDR3 is TGTGCCTGGAGTTTTCCAGATACGCAGTATTTT.

This sequence joins TRBV5-1 and TRBJ2-7; 8 positions agree with TRBD1. The CDR3 has 14 residues. The trim removed 3 bases at V and 3 bases at J, leaving 5 bases unmatched. Looked up from germline, CDR1 is SGHRS and CDR2 is YFSETQ. The CDR3 DNA reads TGCGCCAGCAGCTCGGGACAGGCCCGCTACGAGCAGTACTTC. Translated: CASSSGQARYEQYF.

The table lists this clonotype with a few counts. The CDR3 coding sequence is TGCAGCGCGGATCCAGGGGGCCGGGACGAGCAGTACTTC. Translating gives CSADPGGRDEQYF. This sequence joins TRBV29-1 and TRBJ2-7; 8 bases map to TRBD1. The CDR3 runs 13 residues. The V and J ends lost 7 bases and 5 bases, in that order; junction bases with no gene match: 10. Germline assignment: CDR1 SQVTM and CDR2 ANQGSEA.

The CDR3 reads CSALTGAGNTIYF. In DNA, the CDR3 is TGCAGTGCTCTAACCGGGGCCGGAAACACCATATATTTT. This chain connects TRBV20-1 to TRBJ1-3, with a weak D call TRBD1 (5 bases). Per the germline V gene, CDR1 is DFQATT and CDR2 is SNEGSKA (reference sequence). Trimming cost V 5 bases and J 4 bases, with 12 bases left between them. The length of the CDR3 is 13 residues.

The V and J genes are TRBV4-2 and TRBJ1-1; D is perhaps TRBD1 (5 bases). V was trimmed by 4 bases and J by 1 base, leaving 10 bases between them. The CDR3 covers 14 residues. Germline lookup yields CDR1 LGHNA and CDR2 YNFKEQ. As DNA, the CDR3 is TGTGCCAGCAGCCTGGGACCGCCGAACACTGAAGCTTTCTTT. Translated, it gives CASSLGPPNTEAFF.

The V and J genes are TRBV6-5 and TRBJ2-5, with 8 bases that match TRBD1. This CDR3 region has 15 residues. Germline V gene data show CDR1 as MNHEY and CDR2 as SVGAGI. The trim removed 4 bases at V and 1 base at J, leaving 5 bases unmatched. CDR3 region: CASSSTGTGQETQYF. In DNA form, the CDR3 reads TGTGCCAGCAGTTCTACCGGGACAGGCCAAGAGACCCAGTACTTC.

The chain combines TRBV27 with TRBJ2-3, with 13 bases that match TRBD2. There are 16 residues in the CDR3. The V gene end was trimmed by 4 bases and the J gene end by 4 bases; junction bases not matched to a gene: 5. The germline V gene has CDR1 MNHEY and CDR2 SMNVEV (reference sequence). The CDR3 DNA sequence: TGTGCCAGCAGTTCCTGGACTAGCGGGGGACCAGATACGCAGTATTTT. Its translation is CASSSWTSGGPDTQYF.